This is a list of T cell receptor beta chains from one sample in a study of early T cells in non-severe SARS-CoV-2 infection. TCRdb passed the 5' RACE reads through MiXCR, listing each CDR3 protein once. The top ten clones hold around 3.1% of a sample with about 110,000 distinct CDR3 sequences, 9.5% to 13% of them seen once. Sequences were obtained from whole blood. The origin of the receptors is an adult who was a healthcare worker with PCR-confirmed SARS-CoV-2 infection or an uninfected control (not recorded which). Each CDR3 is given with its conserved first and last residue. D genes are given only for firm matches. Clone size is shown for a subset of rows, as once, few, many or a class of expanded clone.

few,TRBJ1-5,TRBV19,-,CASKRRGEQPQHF,TGTGCCAGTAAGCGGCGAGGGGAGCAGCCCCAGCATTTT
many,TRBJ1-1,TRBV6-6,TRBD1,CASTTGGGWDTEAFF,TGTGCCAGCACAACAGGGGGCGGTTGGGACACTGAAGCTTTCTTT
-,TRBJ2-7,TRBV10-2,TRBD2,CASRTSTHEQYF,TGCGCCAGCAGGACTAGCACCCACGAGCAGTACTTC
-,TRBJ2-1,TRBV5-1,TRBD2,CASSFRSGGAENEQFF,TGCGCCAGCAGCTTCCGAAGCGGGGGGGCCGAGAATGAGCAGTTCTTC
-,TRBJ2-3,TRBV27,-,CASSLLGPRTDTQYF,TGTGCCAGCAGTTTATTAGGCCCCCGCACAGATACGCAGTATTTT
-,TRBJ1-6,TRBV20-1,-,CSASPGPNSPLHF,TGCAGTGCTAGTCCCGGCCCTAATTCACCCCTCCACTTT
few,TRBJ2-5,TRBV6-1,TRBD2,CASRNRLAGEETQYF,TGTGCCAGCCGAAATCGACTAGCGGGGGAGGAGACCCAGTACTTC
-,TRBJ2-1,TRBV24-1,-,CTTSDEIAGNEQFF,TGTACCACCAGTGATGAGATAGCCGGGAATGAGCAGTTCTTC
many,TRBJ1-5,TRBV28,-,CASSTLGVSYTQPQHF,TGTGCCAGCAGCACACTAGGGGTTTCTTATACGCAGCCCCAGCATTTT
-,TRBJ2-5,TRBV20-1,-,CSARVDGPGETQYF,TGCAGTGCTAGAGTTGATGGTCCCGGGGAGACCCAGTACTTC